This TCR beta chain comes out of a study of PD-1 blockade in classical Hodgkin lymphoma. This clone appeared once. The antigen is not known. General study points: Significantly greater TCR diversity emerged by C4D1 in CD4+ cells but not CD8+ cells.

In every patient, relapse followed autologous stem cell transplantation, while exposure to brentuximab vedotin differed. CDR1 SGHTA and CDR2 FQGNSA come from the germline V gene. Trimming took off 5 bases at V and 2 bases at J, with 12 bases between the two ends. CDR3 length equals 14 residues. Produced via immunoSEQ multiplex PCR; TCRdb's table is partial and in-frame only. The data show about 150,000 clones, around four fifths seen once. V and J are TRBV7-2 and TRBJ2-5; D possibly corresponds to TRBD1 (5 bases). This TCR was sampled from a human donor with classical Hodgkin lymphoma. Source: peripheral blood mononuclear cells (PBMCs), taken before the second cycle of nivolumab. This CDR3 is CASSPWTTQETQYF. In DNA, the CDR3 is TGTGCCAGCAGCCCATGGACAACTCAAGAGACCCAGTACTTC.